This entry lists 10 T cell receptor beta chains sequenced from one sample in a study of cytomegalovirus exposure and HLA in healthy donors. PCR used 60 Vbeta primers and 13 Jbeta primers. Only in-frame clones appear in the TCRdb table, and some are missing; sequencing was by immunoSEQ multiplex PCR. The sample spans 60,000 or so clones; the ten largest clones claim roughly 2.1%. Material for sequencing was PBMCs. The receptor set was obtained from a woman between 18 and 29 years old in good health and CMV-seronegative.

The chain links TRBV4-1 to TRBJ2-7; TRBD2 is a possible D gene (6 bases). This CDR3 is 15 amino acids long. Deletions cut 4 bases from V and 3 bases from J, with 16 bases between. The V gene's germline CDR1 is MGHRA and CDR2 YSYEKL. The CDR3 region is CASSRDFNNIYEQYF. The CDR3 coding sequence is TGCGCCAGCAGCCGGGACTTCAATAATATCTACGAGCAGTACTTC.

The rearrangement joins TRBV4-1 to TRBJ2-7, with D possibly matching TRBD2 (5 bases). CDR1 MGHRA and CDR2 YSYEKL come from the germline V gene. V dropped 2 bases and J dropped 2 bases, with 19 bases sitting between them. The CDR3 has 17 residues. The CDR3 nucleotides read TGCGCCAGCAGCCAAAGGGCTGTTCGAGGGAGCGCCTACGAGCAGTACTTC. The encoded protein is CASSQRAVRGSAYEQYF.

This chain links TRBV2 with TRBJ2-5; maybe TRBD2 (6 bases). CDR1 and CDR2 from the germline V gene are SNHLY and FYNNEI. The CDR3 contains 14 residues. The V end lost 4 bases, the J end lost 3 bases, and 12 bases lay between the germline ends. The chain's CDR3 is CASSVLPSEETQYF. Here the CDR3 DNA reads TGTGCCAGCAGTGTTTTACCTAGCGAAGAGACCCAGTACTTC.

The V gene is TRBV15, the J gene TRBJ1-2; 12 positions agree with TRBD1. Trimming took 5 bases from V and 8 from J; bases not matched to a gene: 6. The CDR3 has 14 amino acids. Germline CDR1 LNHNV, CDR2 YYDKDF (reference sequence). CDR3 loop: CATSQGQGAWGYTF. The DNA of the CDR3 is TGTGCCACCAGCCAGGGACAGGGGGCTTGGGGCTACACCTTC.

This chain joins TRBV28 and TRBJ2-1; 10 nucleotides align to TRBD1. In germline, CDR1 is MDHEN, CDR2 SYDVKM. The CDR3 is made up of 13 amino acids. Trimming cost V 6 bases and J 15 bases; bases outside gene matches: 11. In nucleotides, the CDR3 is TGTGCCAGCAGAGGGACAGGGGAGTTTATGTGGTTCTTC. Translating gives CASRGTGEFMWFF. The full variable domain, rest sourced from reference TRBV28 and TRBJ2-1, is DVKVTQSSRYLVKRTGEKVFLECVQDMDHENMFWYRQDPGLGLRLIYFSYDVKMKEKGDIPEGYSVSREKKERFSLILESASTNQTSMYLCASRGTGEFMWFFGPGTRLTVL.

V is TRBV5-1 and J is TRBJ2-2; a weak D match, TRBD2 (7 bases). V dropped 2 bases and J dropped 4 bases, with 15 bases sitting between them. The CDR3 length is 16 residues. CDR1 and CDR2 (germline): SGHRS, YFSETQ. DNA for the CDR3: TGCGCCAGCAGCTTTGGGGGGGGCTCGCGCACCGGGGAGCTGTTTTTT. Amino acid sequence: CASSFGGGSRTGELFF. Based on the CDR3 plus reference TRBV5-1 and TRBJ2-2, the full variable domain is KAGVTQTPRYLIKTRGQQVTLSCSPISGHRSVSWYQQTPGQGLQFLFEYFSETQRNKGNFPGRFSGRQFSNSRSEMNVSTLELGDSALYLCASSFGGGSRTGELFFGEGSRLTVL.

The rearrangement joins TRBV5-4 to TRBJ1-2; no reliable D call. V was trimmed by 4 bases and J by 3 bases, leaving 10 bases between them. This CDR3 comprises 13 residues. Germline V lookup: CDR1 SGHNT, CDR2 YYREEE (reference sequence). The CDR3: CASSATRDYGYTF. The CDR3, as DNA: TGTGCCAGCAGCGCTACGAGAGACTATGGCTACACCTTC.

With regard to this clone: One junction end does not reproduce the germline sequence, and a read error may be involved. The chain carries TRBV7-7 and TRBJ2-1; unclear D gene. The CDR3 extends over 16 amino acids. Germline assignment: CDR1 SSHAT and CDR2 FNYEAQ (reference sequence). CDR3 sequence: CASSLGPVSSYNEQFF. The CDR3 nucleotides are TGTGCTAGCAGCTTAGGCCCCGTGAGCTCCTACAATGAGCAGTTCTTC. The full variable domain, with the rest looked up from reference TRBV7-7 and TRBJ2-1, is GAGVSQSPRYKVTKRGQDVTLRCDPISSHATLYWYQQALGQGPEFLTYFNYEAQPDKSGLPSDRFSAERPEGSISTLTIQRTEQRDSAMYRCASSLGPVSSYNEQFFGPGTRLTVL.

The chain recombines TRBV5-1 with TRBJ1-1, with 7 positions matching TRBD1. The CDR3 has 15 amino acids. CDR1 is SGHRS and CDR2 is YFSETQ in the germline V gene. V trimming: 4 bases; J trimming: 1 base; junction bases outside the gene matches: 7. The CDR3 nucleotides are TGCGCCAGCAGCACACCGGACAGGACGAACACTGAAGCTTTCTTT. This encodes CASSTPDRTNTEAFF.

This rearrangement joins TRBV18 to TRBJ1-1, with D maybe TRBD1 (5 bases). Trimming took 0 bases from V and 1 from J, leaving 9 bases between them. The CDR3 runs 15 residues. CDR1 and CDR2 from the germline V gene are KGHSH and LQKENI. CDR3 protein: CASSPPQGQNTEAFF. The DNA of the CDR3 is TGTGCCAGCTCACCACCTCAGGGCCAGAACACTGAAGCTTTCTTT.